Listed below are T cell receptor beta chains from one sample, sequenced in a study of T cells in localized non-small cell lung cancer. Sequenced by immunoSEQ multiplex PCR; TCRdb stores in-frame clones only, minus some. The sample consists of 6,000 or so clones, 40% to 45% of them appearing once. Source: lung tumor tissue, taken before any cancer treatment. All receptors come from a woman aged 40-69 years with stage II squamous cell lung carcinoma. Both conserved end residues are part of each CDR3. The D gene is left open where the match is weak. Clone size is not always given. Where it is, it says once, few, many or a class for expanded clones.

V	D	J	size	CDR3	DNA
TRBV11-3	TRBD2	TRBJ2-5	few	CASSLESGGGQETQYF	TGTGCCAGCAGCTTAGAGAGCGGGGGAGGGCAAGAGACCCAGTACTTC
TRBV30	TRBD2	TRBJ2-2	few	CAWEGTSGTSGELFF	TGTGCCTGGGAGGGGACTAGCGGGACGAGCGGGGAGCTGTTTTTT
TRBV19	TRBD2	TRBJ2-7	large	CAGSGTREVTYEQYF	TGTGCCGGCTCCGGGACTAGGGAAGTTACCTACGAGCAGTACTTC
TRBV6-8	NA	TRBJ1-2	medium-sized	CASSDSAGTAQTF	TGTGCCAGCAGTGACTCGGCCGGGACCGCGCAGACCTTC
TRBV28	NA	TRBJ1-2	once	CASRGQDNYGYTF	TGTGCCAGCAGGGGGCAGGATAACTATGGCTACACCTTC
TRBV30	NA	TRBJ2-3	few	CAWSGPGVGADTQYF	TGTGCCTGGAGTGGACCCGGGGTCGGGGCAGATACGCAGTATTTT
TRBV11-3	NA	TRBJ1-6	medium-sized	CASSEGSSYNSPLHF	TGTGCCAGCAGCGAGGGGAGCTCCTATAATTCACCCCTCCACTTT
TRBV11-3	NA	TRBJ1-6	many	CASSLAGLGYNSPLHF	TGTGCCAGCAGCTTGGCAGGGTTAGGCTATAATTCACCCCTCCACTTT
TRBV11-3	NA	TRBJ1-2	NA	CASSLIAAEAARHYGYTF	TGTGCCAGCAGCTTAATTGCGGCGGAGGCAGCCCGCCACTATGGCTACACCTTC
TRBV19	NA	TRBJ1-2	NA	CASSMFRASNYYGYTF	TGTGCCAGTAGTATGTTCCGGGCTTCCAATTACTATGGCTACACCTTC
TRBV5-1	TRBD2	TRBJ2-7	NA	CASSPGLAGIYEQYF	TGCGCCAGCAGCCCGGGACTAGCGGGAATCTACGAGCAGTACTTC
TRBV19	NA	TRBJ1-2	NA	CASSIQWGQDGYTF	TGTGCCAGTAGTATACAATGGGGGCAGGATGGCTACACCTTC
TRBV28	TRBD1	TRBJ2-4	NA	CASSSPGGTAKNIQYF	TGTGCCAGCAGTTCCCCAGGGGGCACGGCCAAAAACATTCAGTACTTC
TRBV6-8	NA	TRBJ1-1	NA	CASSSRNTEAFF	TGTGCCAGCAGTTCGAGGAACACTGAAGCTTTCTTT
TRBV29-1	NA	TRBJ1-5	NA	CSVLSGPNQPQHF	TGCAGCGTCCTATCGGGCCCCAATCAGCCCCAGCATTTT
TRBV6-8	NA	TRBJ1-5	NA	CASSYGWNQPQHF	TGTGCCAGCAGTTACGGGTGGAATCAGCCCCAGCATTTT
TRBV2	TRBD2	TRBJ2-3	few	CASSGTRRPTDTQYF	TGTGCCAGCTCTGGGACTAGGAGACCCACAGATACGCAGTATTTT
TRBV6-8	TRBD2	TRBJ2-5	few	CASSVAGVSQETQYF	TGTGCCAGCAGTGTAGCGGGAGTTAGCCAAGAGACCCAGTACTTC
TRBV6-8	NA	TRBJ2-2	NA	CASSYARGTGELFF	TGTGCCAGCAGTTACGCCCGGGGCACCGGGGAGCTGTTTTTT
TRBV5-1	NA	TRBJ1-1	NA	CASSLGLPNTEAFF	TGCGCCAGCAGCTTGGGGCTTCCGAACACTGAAGCTTTCTTT
TRBV5-1	NA	TRBJ1-1	NA	CASSLEGTGNTEAFF	TGCGCCAGCAGCTTGGAGGGGACGGGGAACACTGAAGCTTTCTTT
TRBV11-3	NA	TRBJ1-1	NA	CASSLGARNTEAFF	TGTGCCAGCAGCTTGGGGGCCAGGAACACTGAAGCTTTCTTT
TRBV23-1	TRBD1	TRBJ2-7	few	CASSHRTGGEQYF	TGCGCCAGCAGCCACCGGACAGGGGGGGAGCAGTACTTC
TRBV1	NA	TRBJ2-3	medium-sized	CASSQSVLTDTQYF	TGCGCCAGCAGCCAATCGGTACTCACAGATACGCAGTATTTT
TRBV30	TRBD2	TRBJ2-1	NA	CAWIAGYNEQFF	TGTGCCTGGATAGCGGGCTACAATGAGCAGTTCTTC
TRBV9	TRBD2	TRBJ2-6	few	CASRLAGGANVLTF	TGTGCCAGCAGGTTAGCGGGTGGGGCCAACGTCCTGACTTTC
TRBV28	TRBD1	TRBJ2-7	NA	CASSGFGTGGKYEQYF	TGTGCCAGCAGTGGCTTCGGGACAGGGGGCAAATACGAGCAGTACTTC
TRBV15	TRBD1	TRBJ2-3	NA	CATSREFLRQGADTQYF	TGTGCCACCAGCAGAGAGTTCCTGAGACAGGGGGCGGATACGCAGTATTTT
TRBV6-8	TRBD1	TRBJ1-6	medium-sized	CASSVTGVNSPLHF	TGTGCCAGCAGCGTGACAGGGGTTAATTCACCCCTCCACTTT
TRBV30	NA	TRBJ1-1	NA	CAWSLGSLNTEAFF	TGTGCCTGGAGCCTGGGATCGCTGAACACTGAAGCTTTCTTT
TRBV11-3	TRBD1	TRBJ1-1	medium-sized	CASSSPGQTMNTEAFF	TGTGCCAGCAGTTCACCGGGACAGACCATGAACACTGAAGCTTTCTTT
TRBV29-1	TRBD1	TRBJ2-5	NA	CSVDRGLQETQYF	TGCAGCGTTGACAGGGGGCTTCAAGAGACCCAGTACTTC
TRBV28	NA	TRBJ1-1	few	CATRPRRNTEAFF	TGTGCCACCCGCCCCCGAAGGAACACTGAAGCTTTCTTT
TRBV19	NA	TRBJ1-2	NA	CASHRAGGYTF	TGTGCCAGTCACCGGGCCGGGGGCTACACCTTC
TRBV1	NA	TRBJ1-1	few	CASSQGRMNTEAFF	TGCGCCAGCAGCCAGGGACGGATGAACACTGAAGCTTTCTTT
TRBV6-8	NA	TRBJ2-1	NA	CASSYPTSLSSYNEQFF	TGTGCCAGCAGTTATCCCACAAGTCTGAGCTCCTACAATGAGCAGTTCTTC
TRBV30	NA	TRBJ1-1	few	CAWSMGHLMEAFF	TGTGCCTGGAGTATGGGACATTTAATGGAAGCTTTCTTT
TRBV14	NA	TRBJ1-4	NA	CASSQRGLATNEKLFF	TGTGCCAGCAGCCAACGAGGACTTGCAACTAATGAAAAACTGTTTTTT
TRBV9	NA	TRBJ2-5	medium-sized	CASARERETQYF	TGTGCCAGCGCGAGGGAACGCGAGACCCAGTACTTC